A selection of T cell receptor beta chains follows, all from one sample in a study of blood T cells in healthy people across ages. TCRdb used MiXCR to reprocess the 5' RACE reads, holding one entry per CDR3 protein. Found here are over a million distinct CDR3 sequences, 35% to 55% of them singletons; the top ten hold approximately 20%. Sequenced sample: blood. These receptors were taken from an older woman in good health. Both conserved end residues are part of each CDR3. Each record gives: D gene, V gene, J gene, clone size, CDR3 protein, CDR3 DNA. D genes are given only for firm matches. The listing skips clone size in some rows; elsewhere it reads once, few, many or a size class.

>.|TRBV6-5|TRBJ2-7|.
CASSYGAETSYEQYF
TGTGCCAGCAGTTACGGGGCGGAAACTTCCTACGAGCAGTACTTC
>.|TRBV11-1|TRBJ2-4|.
CASSLGSLAKNIQYF
TGTGCCAGCAGCTTAGGATCTCTAGCCAAAAACATTCAGTACTTC
>.|TRBV11-2|TRBJ2-5|.
CASRPTNFQETQYF
TGTGCCAGCAGGCCGACTAATTTCCAAGAGACCCAGTACTTC
>TRBD2|TRBV7-3|TRBJ2-3|.
CAGSLKFWASGRTDTQYF
TGTGCCGGCAGCTTAAAATTTTGGGCTAGCGGGAGAACAGATACGCAGTATTTT
>TRBD1|TRBV5-1|TRBJ1-2|few
CASRMDRASGYTF
TGCGCCAGCAGGATGGACAGGGCTAGTGGCTACACCTTC
>TRBD1|TRBV7-9|TRBJ1-2|.
CASSVIKTGVYYGYTF
TGTGCCAGCAGCGTAATAAAGACAGGGGTATACTATGGCTACACCTTC
>.|TRBV11-1|TRBJ2-5|few
CASSLANGQETQYF
TGTGCCAGCAGCTTAGCAAACGGACAAGAGACCCAGTACTTC
>TRBD1|TRBV6-6|TRBJ2-7|.
CAGSYGTGGWQYF
TGTGCCGGCAGTTACGGGACAGGGGGATGGCAGTACTTC
>.|TRBV5-1|TRBJ1-4|.
CASRGHNPANEKLFF
TGCGCCAGCAGGGGACATAACCCGGCTAATGAAAAACTGTTTTTT
>.|TRBV7-8|TRBJ2-1|.
CASSFVTGGADNEQFF
TGTGCCAGCAGCTTCGTTACAGGGGGGGCCGACAATGAGCAGTTCTTC
>TRBD2|TRBV20-1|TRBJ2-4|.
CSASGLGGSGNIQYF
TGCAGTGCTAGTGGGCTGGGAGGGAGTGGAAACATTCAGTACTTC
>TRBD1|TRBV4-2|TRBJ1-2|.
CASSPPGQGVIDGYTF
TGTGCCAGCAGCCCCCCGGGACAGGGGGTCATCGATGGCTACACCTTC
>.|TRBV29-1|TRBJ2-7|many
CSVGEPTWPYEQYF
TGCAGCGTCGGGGAGCCGACTTGGCCCTACGAGCAGTACTTC
>.|TRBV6-5|TRBJ1-6|.
CASRKRSSYNSPLHF
TGTGCCAGCAGGAAGCGGAGCTCCTATAATTCACCCCTCCACTTT
>TRBD2|TRBV7-9|TRBJ2-5|.
CASSLALAGGGETQYF
TGTGCCAGCAGCTTAGCGCTAGCGGGAGGAGGAGAGACCCAGTACTTC
>.|TRBV11-2|TRBJ2-1|once
CASSFRDPGGDEQFF
TGTGCCAGCAGCTTCAGGGACCCTGGGGGAGATGAGCAGTTCTTC
>.|TRBV27|TRBJ1-4|few
CASSLRAGGNEKLFF
TGTGCCAGCAGTTTGAGGGCTGGAGGGAATGAAAAACTGTTTTTT
>TRBD2|TRBV4-1|TRBJ2-1|few
CASSQVVSGRVSNRANEQFF
TGCGCCAGCAGCCAAGTGGTCAGCGGGAGAGTGTCAAATCGGGCGAATGAGCAGTTCTTC
>.|TRBV9|TRBJ1-4|.
CASSPREVGEKLFF
TGTGCCAGCAGCCCCCGGGAGGTCGGTGAAAAACTGTTTTTT
>.|TRBV19|TRBJ2-1|.
CASRMRVGNEQFF
TGTGCCAGTCGGATGAGGGTCGGAAATGAGCAGTTCTTC
>.|TRBV29-1|TRBJ2-7|few
CSVARGAGEQYF
TGCAGCGTTGCCCGGGGGGCCGGCGAGCAGTACTTC
>TRBD2|TRBV28|TRBJ2-4|few
CASRGLAGVWEQYF
TGTGCCAGCAGAGGACTAGCGGGAGTATGGGAGCAGTACTTC
>TRBD2|TRBV12-3/TRBV12-4|TRBJ2-7|.
CASSRAGGSYEQYF
TGTGCCAGCAGTAGAGCGGGAGGAAGCTACGAGCAGTACTTC
>TRBD2|TRBV3-1|TRBJ2-1|.
CASQGSGMPHYNEQFF
TGTGCCAGTCAGGGTAGCGGGATGCCCCACTACAATGAGCAGTTCTTC
>.|TRBV27|TRBJ2-7|.
CASSPDPNSRTVSRFYEQYF
TGTGCCAGCAGCCCCGACCCAAACTCGCGGACAGTTTCCCGATTCTACGAGCAGTACTTC
>.|TRBV7-6|TRBJ2-1|.
CASSLALRPRGVNEQFF
TGTGCCAGCAGCTTAGCGCTGCGCCCCAGGGGGGTCAATGAGCAGTTCTTC
>TRBD1|TRBV7-7|TRBJ2-2|few
CASSSTGDAGELFF
TGTGCCAGCAGCTCGACAGGGGATGCCGGGGAGCTGTTTTTT
>.|TRBV12-3/TRBV12-4|TRBJ2-7|.
CASRLVREQYF
TGTGCCAGCAGACTAGTTCGCGAGCAGTACTTC
>.|TRBV4-1|TRBJ1-2|few
CASSQEGVQGYGYTF
TGCGCCAGCAGCCAAGAAGGGGTCCAAGGCTATGGCTACACCTTC
>.|TRBV14|TRBJ1-3|few
CASSQDGAGMSTIYF
TGTGCCAGCAGCCAAGACGGAGCAGGGATGTCCACCATATATTTT
>TRBD2|TRBV2|TRBJ2-1|.
CASRGAGGHSREQFF
TGTGCCAGCAGGGGAGCGGGAGGCCACTCCCGTGAGCAGTTCTTC
>.|TRBV20-1|TRBJ2-3|few
CSANTGTVTDTQYF
TGCAGTGCAAATACCGGGACGGTCACAGATACGCAGTATTTT
>TRBD2|TRBV12-3/TRBV12-4|TRBJ2-1|.
CASSLAGRSGSDEQFF
TGTGCCAGCAGTTTAGCGGGACGGAGCGGGAGTGATGAGCAGTTCTTC
>TRBD2|TRBV12-5|TRBJ2-1|.
CASEASGRSSSYNEQFF
TGTGCTAGTGAGGCTAGCGGCCGTTCAAGCTCCTACAATGAGCAGTTCTTC
>.|TRBV5-1|TRBJ2-2|.
CASSPAATDYTGELFF
TGCGCCAGCAGCCCGGCCGCGACAGACTACACCGGGGAGCTGTTTTTT
>.|TRBV3-1|TRBJ1-2|.
CASSQFHNYGYTF
TGTGCCAGCAGCCAGTTTCACAACTATGGCTACACCTTC
>.|TRBV7-2|TRBJ2-5|.
CASSLSGPTGTQYF
TGTGCCAGCAGCCTGTCCGGGCCCACAGGGACCCAGTACTTC